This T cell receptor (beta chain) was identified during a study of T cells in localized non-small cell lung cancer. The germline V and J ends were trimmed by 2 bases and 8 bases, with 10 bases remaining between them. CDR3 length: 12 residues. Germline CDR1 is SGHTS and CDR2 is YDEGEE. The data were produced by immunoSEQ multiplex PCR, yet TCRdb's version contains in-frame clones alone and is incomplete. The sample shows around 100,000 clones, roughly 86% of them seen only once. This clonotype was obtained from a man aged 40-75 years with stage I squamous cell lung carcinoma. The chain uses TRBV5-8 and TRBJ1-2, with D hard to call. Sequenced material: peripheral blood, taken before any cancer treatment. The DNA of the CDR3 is TGTGCCAGCAGCTTAGGGTTTGTAGGCTACACCTTC. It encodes CASSLGFVGYTF.